A selection of T cell receptor beta chains follows, all from one sample in a study of cytomegalovirus exposure and HLA in healthy donors. Data came from immunoSEQ multiplex PCR; TCRdb stores just in-frame clones and leaves some out. The table lists roughly 120,000 clones, approximately 89% of them singletons, with 1.5% to 2% in the top ten. Sequencing used PBMCs. These receptors were obtained from a man aged 18 to 29 in good health and CMV-seronegative. The CDR3 runs from the conserved cysteine through the conserved F or W. Each record gives: CDR3 protein, V gene.

CASRSGQGPSSYEQYF | TRBV11-2
CAGQSSNQPQHF | TRBV28
CAWSADRGKTDTQYF | TRBV30
CASSGAYGTEAFF | TRBV9
CASSLEGHLGSHNEQFF | TRBV5-1
CASSPRDMGKTEAFF | TRBV18
CASSSLDWGRQNYGYTF | TRBV27
CASSLFQGPPKNYGYTF | TRBV5-6
CASSASGQGDQPQHF | TRBV19
CASSLFRDTSGEQYF | TRBV18
CASRRDRANYGYTF | TRBV27
CASSAQETQYF | TRBV6-1
CASSLGTSGRNEQFF | TRBV27
CASSQVKLAGGRGVTDTQYF | TRBV4-1
CATSRVGTGAGSYEQYF | TRBV15
CASGFSGTGAYEQYF | TRBV28
CASSLSIDYTEAFF | TRBV27
CASSLDGTSDEQFF | TRBV7-6
CASSSRTSGTNNEQFF | TRBV11-2
CASSPDRGSGGYTF | TRBV2
CASSNRAGNTIYF | TRBV25-1
CASSLGSAQETQYF | TRBV5-6
CASSRKVQASYNEQFF | TRBV7-9
CASSIERGQAESNEKLFF | TRBV19
CASRESDYNEQFF | TRBV6-6
CASSSPSAANTGELFF | TRBV11-2